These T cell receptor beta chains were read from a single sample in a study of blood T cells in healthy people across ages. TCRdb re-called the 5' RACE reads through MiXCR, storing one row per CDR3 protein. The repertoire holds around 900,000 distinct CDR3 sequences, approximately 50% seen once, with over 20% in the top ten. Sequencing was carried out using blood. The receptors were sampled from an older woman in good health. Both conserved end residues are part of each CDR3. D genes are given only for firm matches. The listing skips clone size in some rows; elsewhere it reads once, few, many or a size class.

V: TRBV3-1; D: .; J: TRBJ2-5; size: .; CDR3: CASSQDQIKETQYF; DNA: TGTGCCAGCAGCCAAGATCAAATCAAGGAGACCCAGTACTTC
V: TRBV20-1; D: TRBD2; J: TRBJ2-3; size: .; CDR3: CSRAGAGLADTQYF; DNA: TGCAGCCGAGCGGGAGCGGGGTTGGCAGATACGCAGTATTTT
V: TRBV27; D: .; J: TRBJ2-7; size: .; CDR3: CASSFREYNYEQYF; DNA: TGTGCCAGCAGTTTCCGAGAGTACAATTACGAGCAGTACTTC
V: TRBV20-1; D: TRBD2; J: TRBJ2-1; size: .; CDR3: CSARDLRREPIYNEQFF; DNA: TGCAGTGCTAGAGATCTAAGGCGGGAGCCTATATACAATGAGCAGTTCTTC
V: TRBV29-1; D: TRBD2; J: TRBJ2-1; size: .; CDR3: CSVCSGGNEQFF; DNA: TGCAGCGTCTGTAGCGGGGGGAATGAGCAGTTCTTC
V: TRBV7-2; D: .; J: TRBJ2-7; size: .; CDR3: CASSLSRSPYEQYF; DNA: TGTGCCAGCAGCTTAAGCAGGAGCCCCTACGAGCAGTACTTC
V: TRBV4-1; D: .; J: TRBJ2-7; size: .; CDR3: CASSQETGSSYEQYF; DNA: TGCGCCAGCAGCCAAGAAACTGGGAGCTCCTACGAGCAGTACTTC
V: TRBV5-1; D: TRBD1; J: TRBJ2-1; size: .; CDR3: CASSYGTGAYNEQFF; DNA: TGCGCCAGCAGCTACGGGACAGGGGCCTACAATGAGCAGTTCTTC
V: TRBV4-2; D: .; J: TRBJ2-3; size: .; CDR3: CASSQESRADTQYF; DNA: TGTGCCAGCAGCCAAGAGTCACGGGCAGATACGCAGTATTTT
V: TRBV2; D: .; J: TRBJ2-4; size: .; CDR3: CASSDLSWYRVSGTNIQYF; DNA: TGTGCCAGCAGTGACCTAAGCTGGTACAGGGTCAGTGGTACAAACATTCAGTACTTC
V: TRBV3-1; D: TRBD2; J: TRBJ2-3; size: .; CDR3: CAGSQVWLAGGDTQYF; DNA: TGTGCCGGCAGCCAAGTCTGGCTAGCGGGCGGGGATACGCAGTATTTT
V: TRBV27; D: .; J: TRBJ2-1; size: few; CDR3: CASSLKTSPGDEQFF; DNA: TGTGCCAGCAGTTTAAAGACTAGTCCGGGGGATGAGCAGTTCTTC
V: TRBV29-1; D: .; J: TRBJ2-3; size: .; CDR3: CSVEWTASDTQYF; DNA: TGCAGCGTTGAATGGACAGCCAGCGATACGCAGTATTTT
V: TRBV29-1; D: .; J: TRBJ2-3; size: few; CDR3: CSVEIAPGNTDTQYF; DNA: TGCAGCGTTGAAATCGCTCCGGGGAACACAGATACGCAGTATTTT
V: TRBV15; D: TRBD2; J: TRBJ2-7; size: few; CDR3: CATSRLAGGRYEQYF; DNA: TGTGCCACCAGCAGACTAGCGGGAGGAAGGTACGAGCAGTACTTC
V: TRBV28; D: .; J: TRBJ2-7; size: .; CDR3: CASSPHEYEQYF; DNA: TGTGCCAGCAGTCCCCACGAATACGAGCAGTACTTC
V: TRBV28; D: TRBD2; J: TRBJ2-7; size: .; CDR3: CASSLLGRGGVHEQYF; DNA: TGTGCCAGCAGTCTGCTGGGGAGGGGAGGTGTCCACGAGCAGTACTTC
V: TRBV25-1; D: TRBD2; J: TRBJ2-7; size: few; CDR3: CASSESQGGLAGGHEQYF; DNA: TGTGCCAGCAGTGAATCACAGGGAGGACTAGCGGGAGGGCACGAGCAGTACTTC
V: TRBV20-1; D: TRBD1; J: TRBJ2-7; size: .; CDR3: CSARGGQARGGISYEQYF; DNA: TGCAGTGCTAGAGGGGGACAGGCTAGGGGCGGGATAAGCTACGAGCAGTACTTC
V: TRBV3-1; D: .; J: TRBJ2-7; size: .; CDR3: CASTPGVQGDEQYF; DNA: TGTGCCAGCACCCCAGGAGTACAGGGCGACGAGCAGTACTTC
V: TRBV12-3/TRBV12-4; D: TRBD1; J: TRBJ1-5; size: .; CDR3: CASSHGQVVDQPQHF; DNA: TGTGCCAGCAGCCATGGACAGGTAGTGGATCAGCCCCAGCATTTT
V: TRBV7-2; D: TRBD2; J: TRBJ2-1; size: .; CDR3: CASSSTGTSYNKQFF; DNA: TGTGCCAGCAGCTCTACCGGGACTAGCTACAATAAGCAGTTCTTC
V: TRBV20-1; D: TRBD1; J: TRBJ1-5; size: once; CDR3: CSASLDRAQVSPQHF; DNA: TGCAGTGCTAGCCTGGACAGGGCTCAAGTTTCACCCCAGCATTTT
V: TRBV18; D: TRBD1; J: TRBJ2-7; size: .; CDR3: CASSRGQGMYEQYF; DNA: TGTGCCAGCTCCCGCGGACAGGGGATGTACGAGCAGTACTTC
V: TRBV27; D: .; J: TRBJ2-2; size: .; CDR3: CASKGGSNTGELFF; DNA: TGTGCCAGCAAGGGGGGTAGTAACACCGGGGAGCTGTTTTTT
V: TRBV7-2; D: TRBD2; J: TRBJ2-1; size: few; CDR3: CASSLAARAGHNEQFF; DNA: TGTGCCAGCAGCTTAGCCGCGAGAGCGGGGCATAATGAGCAGTTCTTC
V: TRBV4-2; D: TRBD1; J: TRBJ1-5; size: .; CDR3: CASSQAGGNPQHF; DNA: TGTGCCAGCAGCCAGGCAGGGGGCAATCCCCAGCATTTT
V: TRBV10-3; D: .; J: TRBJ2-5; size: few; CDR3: CAIRETGRETQYF; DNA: TGTGCCATCAGGGAAACAGGGAGGGAGACCCAGTACTTC
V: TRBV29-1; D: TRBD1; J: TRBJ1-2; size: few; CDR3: CSVPTFGTAYGYTF; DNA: TGCAGCGTTCCGACCTTCGGGACAGCCTATGGCTACACCTTC
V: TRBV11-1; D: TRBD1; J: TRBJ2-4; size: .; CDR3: CASSAGTGGLDIQYF; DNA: TGTGCCAGCAGCGCCGGGACAGGGGGCTTAGACATTCAGTACTTC
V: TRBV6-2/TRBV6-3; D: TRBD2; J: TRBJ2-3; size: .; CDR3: CASSYSTSGPAADTQYF; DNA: TGTGCCAGCAGTTACTCGACTAGCGGGCCCGCGGCAGATACGCAGTATTTT
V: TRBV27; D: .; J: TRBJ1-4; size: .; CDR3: CASSSLNTEKLFF; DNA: TGTGCCAGCAGTTCCCTAAATACTGAAAAACTGTTTTTT
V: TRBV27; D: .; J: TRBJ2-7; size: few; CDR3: CASSFGDSTIGQYF; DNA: TGTGCCAGCAGTTTTGGGGACTCGACTATAGGGCAGTACTTC
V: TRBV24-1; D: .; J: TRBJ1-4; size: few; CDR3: CATSEANEKLFF; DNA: TGTGCCACCAGTGAAGCAAATGAAAAACTGTTTTTT
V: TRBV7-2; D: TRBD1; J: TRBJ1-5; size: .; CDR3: CASSLPGQGQPQHF; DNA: TGTGCCAGCAGCCTTCCGGGACAGGGGCAGCCCCAGCATTTT
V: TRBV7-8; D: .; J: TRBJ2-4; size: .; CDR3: CASSFPELSTAKNIQYF; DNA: TGTGCCAGCAGCTTTCCCGAGTTAAGCACGGCCAAAAACATTCAGTACTTC
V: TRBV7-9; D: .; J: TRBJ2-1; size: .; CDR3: CASSRITGTAYNEQFF; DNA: TGTGCCAGCAGTCGAATTACCGGGACTGCCTACAATGAGCAGTTCTTC
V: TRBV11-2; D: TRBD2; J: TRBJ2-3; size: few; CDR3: CASSAGARGRALGSDTQYF; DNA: TGTGCCAGCAGCGCCGGTGCACGCGGGAGGGCCCTCGGGTCAGATACGCAGTATTTT
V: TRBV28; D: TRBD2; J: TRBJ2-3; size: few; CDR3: CASSSSGAGGTDTQYF; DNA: TGTGCCAGCAGTTCCTCGGGAGCGGGAGGAACAGATACGCAGTATTTT
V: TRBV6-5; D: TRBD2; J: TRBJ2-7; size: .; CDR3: CAITGTIAYEQYF; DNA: TGTGCCATAACCGGGACTATTGCCTACGAGCAGTACTTC
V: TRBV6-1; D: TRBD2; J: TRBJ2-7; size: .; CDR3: CASSPRSGATYEQYF; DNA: TGTGCCAGCTCGCCACGGAGCGGGGCCACCTACGAGCAGTACTTC
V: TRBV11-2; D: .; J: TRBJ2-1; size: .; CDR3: CASSPRRGQGEQFF; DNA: TGTGCCAGCAGCCCGCGACGGGGCCAAGGTGAGCAGTTCTTC
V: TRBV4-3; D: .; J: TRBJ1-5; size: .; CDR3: CASSQDMVVAGGNQPQHF; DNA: TGCGCCAGCAGCCAAGATATGGTCGTAGCGGGCGGCAATCAGCCCCAGCATTTT
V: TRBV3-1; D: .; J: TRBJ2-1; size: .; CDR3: CASQRNSENEQFF; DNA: TGTGCCAGCCAGCGGAATTCCGAAAATGAGCAGTTCTTC
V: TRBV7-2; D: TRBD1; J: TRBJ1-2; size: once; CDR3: CASSARDRAPYGYTF; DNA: TGTGCCAGCAGCGCTCGGGACAGGGCCCCCTATGGCTACACCTTC
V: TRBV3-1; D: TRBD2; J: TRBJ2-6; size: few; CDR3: CASSPTSGQASGANVLTF; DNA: TGTGCCAGCAGCCCCACTAGCGGTCAAGCCTCTGGGGCCAACGTCCTGACTTTC
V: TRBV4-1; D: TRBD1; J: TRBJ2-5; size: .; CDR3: CASSQPGGPTDTQYF; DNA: TGCGCCAGCAGCCAACCAGGGGGCCCCACAGATACGCAGTACTTC
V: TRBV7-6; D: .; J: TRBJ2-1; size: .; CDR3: CASSHHDYEQFF; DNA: TGTGCCAGCAGTCACCACGACTACGAGCAGTTCTTC
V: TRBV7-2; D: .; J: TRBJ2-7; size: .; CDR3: CASSRGTGKYEQYF; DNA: TGTGCCAGCAGCCGCGGGACGGGTAAATACGAGCAGTACTTC
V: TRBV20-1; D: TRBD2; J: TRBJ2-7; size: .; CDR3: CSARPGLAYYEQYF; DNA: TGCAGTGCTAGACCGGGACTAGCGTATTACGAGCAGTACTTC
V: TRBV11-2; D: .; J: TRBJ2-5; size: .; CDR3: CASSSGRSQETQYF; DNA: TGTGCCAGCAGCTCCGGGCGGTCCCAAGAGACCCAGTACTTC
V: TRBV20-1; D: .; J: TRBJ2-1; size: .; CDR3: CSASIRGCEQFF; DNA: TGCAGTGCTAGTATAAGGGGCTGTGAGCAGTTCTTC
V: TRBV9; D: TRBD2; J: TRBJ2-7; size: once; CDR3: CASSVNSGGGLVGSEQYF; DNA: TGTGCCAGCAGCGTCAACTCGGGCGGGGGATTAGTAGGTAGCGAGCAGTACTTC
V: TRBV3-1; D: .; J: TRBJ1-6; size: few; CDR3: CASSQGRSNSPLHF; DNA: TGTGCCAGCAGCCAGGGCAGGAGTAATTCACCCCTCCACTTT
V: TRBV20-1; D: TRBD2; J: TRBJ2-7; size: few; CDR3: CSASSGRSTYEQYF; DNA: TGCAGTGCTTCCAGCGGGAGGTCTACCTACGAGCAGTACTTC
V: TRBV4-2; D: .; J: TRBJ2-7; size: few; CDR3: CASSQLAAGYYEQYF; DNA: TGTGCCAGCAGCCAATTGGCCGCGGGATACTACGAGCAGTACTTC
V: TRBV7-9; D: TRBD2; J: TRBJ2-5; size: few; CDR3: CASSSDSGGFETQYF; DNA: TGTGCCAGCAGCTCCGATAGCGGGGGATTTGAGACCCAGTACTTC
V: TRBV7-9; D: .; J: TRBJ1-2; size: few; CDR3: CASSLGFSAYGYTF; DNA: TGTGCCAGCAGCTTAGGTTTCTCGGCGTATGGCTACACCTTC
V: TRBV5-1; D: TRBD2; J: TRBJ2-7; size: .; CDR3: CASSLVAGGPIAYEQYF; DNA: TGCGCCAGCAGCTTGGTAGCGGGAGGGCCAATTGCCTACGAGCAGTACTTC
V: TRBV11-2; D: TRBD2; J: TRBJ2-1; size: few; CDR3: CASSRGLAAEEQFF; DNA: TGTGCCAGCAGCCGCGGGCTAGCGGCCGAAGAGCAGTTCTTC